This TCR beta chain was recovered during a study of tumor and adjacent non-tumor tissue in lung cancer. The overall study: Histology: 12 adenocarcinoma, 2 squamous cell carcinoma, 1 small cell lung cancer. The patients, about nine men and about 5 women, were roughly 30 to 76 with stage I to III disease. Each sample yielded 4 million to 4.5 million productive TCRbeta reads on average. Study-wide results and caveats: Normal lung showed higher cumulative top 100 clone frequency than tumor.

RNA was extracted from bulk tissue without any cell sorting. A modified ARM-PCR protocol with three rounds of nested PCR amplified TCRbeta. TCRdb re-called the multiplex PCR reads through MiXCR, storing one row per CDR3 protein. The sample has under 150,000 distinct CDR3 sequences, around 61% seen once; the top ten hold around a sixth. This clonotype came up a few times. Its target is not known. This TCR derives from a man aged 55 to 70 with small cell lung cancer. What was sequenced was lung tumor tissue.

The CDR3 DNA is TGTGCCAACCGACAGGGTAATGTTGAGACCCAGTACTTC. Translated, it gives CANRQGNVETQYF. The genes are TRBV6-6 and TRBJ2-5; 7 bases map to TRBD1. Germline V CDR1 and CDR2: MNHNY, SVGAGI (reference sequence). V lost 10 bases and J lost 5; bases outside the gene matches: 10. This CDR3 is 13 amino acids long.